These T cell receptor beta chains were read from a single sample in a study of vaccination and CD4 T cells after COVID-19. Which antigens these TCRs recognize remains unknown. TCRdb passed the PCR reads through MiXCR, listing each CDR3 protein once. The sample carries 15,000 or so distinct CDR3 sequences, approximately 52% recorded once. Sequenced sample: CD4+ T cells from blood, cultured in vitro. The receptor source for this set is a human donor who had recovered from COVID-19. CDR3s include the opening cysteine and the closing phenylalanine or tryptophan. Fields, in order: V gene, clone size, J gene, D gene, CDR3 DNA, CDR3 protein. The D gene is left open where the match is weak. The size entry is marked missing in some rows and otherwise reads once, few, many or a size class.

TRBV6-1,-,TRBJ2-7,-,TGTGCCAGCAGTCGAAACTACGAGCAGTACTTC,CASSRNYEQYF
TRBV27,-,TRBJ2-7,TRBD2,TGTGCCAGCAGTTCGGGACTATCAGAGCAGTACTTC,CASSSGLSEQYF
TRBV6-2/TRBV6-3,-,TRBJ1-1,TRBD1,TGTGCCAGCAGTTCACAGGGGGGGAACACTGAAGCTTTCTTT,CASSSQGGNTEAFF
TRBV6-5,-,TRBJ2-3,-,TGTGCCAGCAGTTGGTATGGCCGCACAGATACGCAGTATTTT,CASSWYGRTDTQYF
TRBV7-7,-,TRBJ2-2,-,TGTGCTAGCAGCTTAGTATTGGACCGAAACGCCGGGGAGCTGTTTTTT,CASSLVLDRNAGELFF
TRBV4-1,-,TRBJ2-7,-,TGCGCCAGCAGCCAAGACCTGGGGGCGGGAGTGCAGCAGTACTTC,CASSQDLGAGVQQYF
TRBV11-2,few,TRBJ1-2,-,TGTGCCAGCAGCTTAGCCTCAGGGATAAACGGCTACACCTTC,CASSLASGINGYTF
TRBV20-1,-,TRBJ2-7,TRBD2,TGCAGTGGTTCACTAGCGGGAAACTACGAGCAGTACTTC,CSGSLAGNYEQYF
TRBV30,-,TRBJ1-2,TRBD1,TGTGCCTGGAACCACAAGACAGGGTCCTTTTATGGCTACACCTTC,CAWNHKTGSFYGYTF
TRBV6-2/TRBV6-3,-,TRBJ1-5,TRBD1,TGTGCCAGCAGTTACAGCGGACAGGGTCATCAGCCCCAGCATTTT,CASSYSGQGHQPQHF
TRBV27,-,TRBJ2-6,-,TGTGCCAGCAGTTTAAGTTCGGGGGTGGACGTCCTGACTTTC,CASSLSSGVDVLTF
TRBV28,-,TRBJ1-2,TRBD1,TGTGCCAGCAGTCCCGGTAGGGGGCTCTATGGCTACACCTTC,CASSPGRGLYGYTF
TRBV28,-,TRBJ2-7,-,TGTGCCAGCAGTTTCAGCTACGAGCAGTACTTC,CASSFSYEQYF
TRBV28,-,TRBJ1-5,-,TGTGCCAGCCGCCTCGGCGGGGGGAATCAGCCCCAGCATTTT,CASRLGGGNQPQHF
TRBV19,-,TRBJ2-1,-,TGTGCCAGTAGTCCCGCTCTAGGGAATGAGCAGTTCTTC,CASSPALGNEQFF
TRBV30,-,TRBJ2-3,TRBD2,TGTGCCTGGGGTAGCGGGGCCAGCACAGATACGCAGTATTTT,CAWGSGASTDTQYF
TRBV27,-,TRBJ2-7,-,TGTGCCAGCAGTTCCCGACAGGAAGGGTACGAGCAGTACTTC,CASSSRQEGYEQYF
TRBV7-9,-,TRBJ2-5,TRBD2,TGTGCCAGCAGCTTAGCGTGGACTAGCGGAGCGGAAGAGACCCAGTACTTC,CASSLAWTSGAEETQYF
TRBV6-5,-,TRBJ2-3,-,TGTGCCAGCAGTTACTCAGGGGGGACCTTTTCTCAGACGCAGTATTTT,CASSYSGGTFSQTQYF
TRBV2,-,TRBJ2-7,TRBD1,TGTGCCAGCAGGTACGGGACAGCCTACGAGCAGTACTTC,CASRYGTAYEQYF
TRBV6-1,-,TRBJ2-1,-,TGTGCCAGCACACCGAGAGGGAGATGGACCTACAATGAGCAGTTCTTC,CASTPRGRWTYNEQFF
TRBV5-1,-,TRBJ2-3,-,TGCGCCAGCAGCTATAGCGGTATAGAGGATACGCAGTATTTT,CASSYSGIEDTQYF
TRBV27,-,TRBJ1-2,-,TGTGCCAGCAGTTTATCGTGGGGCAGGGGCTATGGCTACACCTTC,CASSLSWGRGYGYTF
TRBV6-1,few,TRBJ1-3,-,TGTGCCAGCAGACCGGACAGAAACACCATATATTTT,CASRPDRNTIYF
TRBV24-1,-,TRBJ2-1,-,TGTGCCACCAGTGAATCTAGCTCCTACAATGAGCAGTTCTTC,CATSESSSYNEQFF
TRBV2,-,TRBJ1-5,-,TGTGCCAGCAACGGACCGGGGCCTAATCAGCCCCAGCATTTT,CASNGPGPNQPQHF
TRBV7-2,-,TRBJ1-2,-,TGTGCCAGCAGCCCCGCGACAGTTAACTATGGCTACACCTTC,CASSPATVNYGYTF
TRBV6-5,few,TRBJ1-2,-,TGTGCCAGCAGTTACGCAGGCGACTATGGCTACACCTTC,CASSYAGDYGYTF
TRBV2,-,TRBJ1-5,TRBD1,TGTGCCAGCGACCGGGACAGAGATCAGCCCCAGCATTTT,CASDRDRDQPQHF
TRBV20-1,-,TRBJ2-7,-,TGCAGTGCACCTGAAGGTAGTCGCGAGCAGTACTTC,CSAPEGSREQYF
TRBV28,few,TRBJ1-2,TRBD1,TGTGCCAGCACCCTAACAGGGGCGGGGGGCTACACCTTC,CASTLTGAGGYTF
TRBV12-3/TRBV12-4,-,TRBJ1-5,TRBD1,TGTGCCAGCAGTTTAGACAGGGGCACTCCTAGCAATCAGCCCCAGCATTTT,CASSLDRGTPSNQPQHF
TRBV20-1,few,TRBJ1-1,TRBD1,TGCAGTGCTTTGACAGGGCAGAACACTGAAGCTTTCTTT,CSALTGQNTEAFF